Following are 20 T cell receptor beta chains from one sample sequenced in a study of T cell responses to AZD1222 COVID-19 vaccine. Generated by immunoSEQ multiplex PCR, the TCRdb table keeps only in-frame clones and is missing some. The sample holds around 200,000 clones, 94% seen once. The sample was peripheral blood, taken 28 days after the second AZD1222 dose. Receptor source: an adult who received the AZD1222 COVID-19 vaccine.

This chain uses TRBV6-5 with TRBJ2-7; 8 positions agree with TRBD1. This CDR3 has 13 residues. V lost 6 bases to trimming and J lost 4 bases; unmatched junction nucleotides: 5. The V gene's germline CDR1 is MNHEY and CDR2 SVGAGI. CDR3 protein: CASRDDRGYEQYF. Here the CDR3 DNA reads TGTGCCAGCAGGGATGACAGGGGTTACGAGCAGTACTTC.

The gene calls are TRBV24-1 and TRBJ1-1, with D perhaps TRBD1 (5 bases). Germline V gene data show CDR1 as KGHDR and CDR2 as SFDVKD. Trimming removed 4 bases at V and 9 bases at J, with 11 bases between. The CDR3 contains 12 residues. The CDR3 is CATSDAGTKAFF. The CDR3 bases are TGTGCCACCAGTGACGCCGGGACCAAAGCTTTCTTT.

The V and J genes are TRBV7-9 and TRBJ2-1; D uncertain. From germline, CDR1 is SEHNR and CDR2 FQNEAQ (reference sequence). This CDR3 spans 12 amino acids. Trimming stripped 5 bases from V and 5 bases from J, with 7 bases between. The CDR3 DNA follows: TGTGCCAGCAGCCGTGACCACAATGAGCAGTTCTTC. Amino acid sequence: CASSRDHNEQFF.

V and J are TRBV19 and TRBJ1-3; D may be TRBD1 (6 bases). Germline CDR1 and CDR2: LNHDA and SQIVND (reference sequence). V lost 5 bases to trimming and J lost 0 bases, with 8 bases between them. CDR3 length: 14 amino acids. The CDR3 here is CASSVGGSGNTIYF. CDR3 DNA sequence: TGTGCCAGTAGTGTAGGGGGCTCTGGAAACACCATATATTTT.

The rearrangement links TRBV28 to TRBJ2-4, with D possibly being TRBD1 (5 bases). Trimming left V 4 bases short and J 1 base short, with 17 bases between. CDR3 size: 17 residues. Germline assignment: CDR1 MDHEN and CDR2 SYDVKM. CDR3 sequence reads: CASSYRVTGRAKNIQYF. The CDR3 coding sequence is TGTGCCAGCAGTTATAGGGTCACAGGCCGTGCCAAAAACATTCAGTACTTC. The full variable domain, completed using reference TRBV28 and TRBJ2-4, is DVKVTQSSRYLVKRTGEKVFLECVQDMDHENMFWYRQDPGLGLRLIYFSYDVKMKEKGDIPEGYSVSREKKERFSLILESASTNQTSMYLCASSYRVTGRAKNIQYFGAGTRLSVL.

This clone was seen more than once but under ten times. The J gene is TRBJ1-5, the V gene TRBV4-3, with D unclear. The V gene's germline CDR1 is LGHNA and CDR2 YSLEER. CDR3 size: 14 residues. With 0 bases removed from V and 10 bases from J, the gap between germline ends came to 13 bases. The CDR3 DNA sequence: TGCGCCAGCAGCCAAGACACCTCCCGTTTCCCCCAGCATTTT. It translates to CASSQDTSRFPQHF.

The CDR3 reads CSVGRPYADEQYF. The CDR3 nucleotides read TGCAGCGTTGGGAGGCCCTATGCGGACGAGCAGTACTTC. The chain combines TRBV29-1 with TRBJ2-7; perhaps TRBD2 as D (5 bases). The CDR3 runs to 13 residues. With 4 bases removed from V and 5 bases from J, the gap between germline ends came to 15 bases. The V gene's germline CDR1 is SQVTM and CDR2 ANQGSEA.

This rearrangement joins TRBV9 to TRBJ1-1, with 7 positions matching TRBD1. CDR1 and CDR2 from the germline V gene are SGDLS and YYNGEE. The CDR3 spans 15 residues. The junction had 8 bases not matched to a gene; V was cut back by 4 bases and J by 2 bases. The chain's CDR3 is CASSRQGADNTEAFF. The CDR3 coding sequence is TGTGCCAGCAGCAGACAGGGCGCGGACAACACTGAAGCTTTCTTT.

This sequence joins TRBV25-1 and TRBJ1-3, with a possible D match to TRBD1 (6 bases). Trimming took 8 bases from V and 4 from J, leaving 15 bases between them. Germline assignment: CDR1 MGHDK and CDR2 SYGVNS. There are 14 residues in the CDR3. The CDR3 sequence: CASSSDRRGNTIYF. Here the CDR3 DNA reads TGTGCCAGCTCTTCGGACAGAAGGGGAAACACCATATATTTT.

Of note for this clone: Other nucleotide sequences in the sample specify the same CDR3. The chain links TRBV6-2 or TRBV6-3 to TRBJ2-5; D gene ambiguous. CDR3 size: 11 residues. In germline, CDR1 is MNHEY, CDR2 SVGEGT. V was trimmed by 2 bases and J by 5 bases, leaving 3 bases between them. CDR3 sequence reads: CASSYPETQYF. As DNA, the CDR3 is TGTGCCAGCAGTTACCCGGAGACCCAGTACTTC.

The gene calls are TRBV24-1 and TRBJ1-2; the D is unclear. Per germline, CDR1 KGHDR and CDR2 SFDVKD. CDR3 size: 12 residues. V was pared by 3 bases and J by 8 bases, with 9 bases between. The CDR3 sequence: CATSDGPGGYTF. CDR3 nucleotide sequence: TGTGCCACCAGTGATGGCCCAGGAGGCTACACCTTC.

The rearrangement uses TRBV7-9 and TRBJ1-3; D not certain. The length of the CDR3 is 14 residues. The V gene's germline CDR1 is SEHNR and CDR2 FQNEAQ (reference sequence). V gave up 5 bases and J gave up 0 bases, with 8 bases separating them. Written as DNA, the CDR3 is TGTGCCAGCAGCCTCCTGAGCTCTGGAAACACCATATATTTT. Residues: CASSLLSSGNTIYF.

V is TRBV5-4 and J is TRBJ1-6; the D gene is possibly TRBD1 (6 bases). Germline CDR1 and CDR2: SGHNT and YYREEE (reference sequence). With 1 base removed from V and 7 bases from J, the gap between germline ends came to 9 bases. CDR3 length equals 14 residues. The DNA of the CDR3 is TGTGCCAGCAGCTTGAATCAGGGGAATTCACCCCTCCACTTT. Protein product: CASSLNQGNSPLHF.

V is TRBV4-3 and J is TRBJ1-3; no firm D call. The ends were cut back, 0 bases at V and 1 base at J, with 10 bases in the middle. CDR1 LGHNA and CDR2 YSLEER come from the germline V gene. This CDR3 contains 16 residues. CDR3 protein: CASSQEFASSGNTIYF. The CDR3 DNA is TGCGCCAGCAGCCAAGAATTTGCAAGTTCTGGAAACACCATATATTTT.

This chain joins TRBV7-2 and TRBJ2-3; 8 bases are shared with TRBD2. J was trimmed by 0 bases and V by 0 bases; bases with no gene match: 2. Germline V gene data show CDR1 as SGHTA and CDR2 as FQGNSA. This CDR3 has 16 amino acids. The CDR3 DNA follows: TGTGCCAGCAGCTTAGCGGCTAGCGGGAGCACAGATACGCAGTATTTT. Protein sequence: CASSLAASGSTDTQYF.

The chain has TRBV3-1 (or the pseudogene TRBV3-2) and TRBJ2-3, with D possibly called TRBD1 or TRBD2 (5 bases each). CDR1 and CDR2 (germline): LGHDT, YNNKEL (reference sequence). The V end was cut by 4 bases, the J end by 8 bases, with 22 bases between. The CDR3 is 16 residues long. The CDR3 coding sequence is TGTGCCAGCAGCCGATTCAGGGACCCCGTACTGAGTACGCAGTATTTT. The encoded protein is CASSRFRDPVLSTQYF.

This chain links TRBV10-3 with TRBJ2-7; D unclear. Trimming took off 6 bases at V and 0 bases at J, with 12 bases between the two ends. In germline, CDR1 is ENHRY, CDR2 SYGVKD. This CDR3 is 14 amino acids long. The CDR3 here is CAISQPWNSYEQYF. The CDR3 DNA reads as TGTGCCATCAGCCAGCCGTGGAACTCCTACGAGCAGTACTTC.

The V gene is TRBV4-1, the J gene TRBJ1-4; 8 bases match TRBD1. CDR1 is MGHRA, CDR2 YSYEKL, per germline. This CDR3 has 15 residues. J was trimmed by 3 bases and V by 11 bases; bases with no gene match: 11. The CDR3 bases are TGCGCCTCCAGGACAGGGTATTCATCTAATGAAAAACTGTTTTTT. Amino acids: CASRTGYSSNEKLFF.

The J gene is TRBJ1-5, the V gene TRBV18, with 7 bases aligning to TRBD1. V lost 4 bases to trimming and J lost 6 bases; unmatched junction nucleotides: 6. The CDR3 covers 14 residues. Germline CDR1 KGHSH, CDR2 LQKENI. The CDR3 loop is CASSLGQSVQPQHF. The CDR3 DNA sequence: TGTGCCAGCTCACTGGGACAGTCGGTTCAGCCCCAGCATTTT. Full variable domain (remainder filled in from reference TRBV18 and TRBJ1-5): NAGVMQNPRHLVRRRGQEARLRCSPMKGHSHVYWYRQLPEEGLKFMVYLQKENIIDESGMPKERFSAEFPKEGPSILRIQQVVRGDSAAYFCASSLGQSVQPQHFGDGTRLSIL.

This clone was counted a single time. The rearrangement links TRBV6-5 to TRBJ1-5; D call uncertain. CDR3 length equals 13 residues. From germline, CDR1 is MNHEY and CDR2 SVGAGI. The V end was cut by 2 bases, the J end by 5 bases, with 7 bases between. The CDR3 here is CASSYGSHQPQHF. Here the CDR3 DNA reads TGTGCCAGCAGTTACGGCAGCCATCAGCCCCAGCATTTT.